The 20 T cell receptor beta chains below were found in one sample sequenced in a study of T cells in narcolepsy. No antigens are known for them. Method: immunoSEQ multiplex PCR; TCRdb's copy keeps in-frame clones and lacks some. Of fewer than 1,500 clones detected, around 37% appear once; the ten largest clones hold around 20%. Sequencing was done on a sample of cultured CD8+ T cells from cerebrospinal fluid. The receptors stem from a human donor with narcolepsy.

Concerning this clone itself: Other DNA sequences within the sample encode an identical CDR3. The chain recombines TRBV5-4 with TRBJ2-2, with D tentatively TRBD1 (5 bases). Trimming pared 4 bases from V and 2 bases from J, leaving 12 bases between. The CDR3 length is 15 residues. Germline-derived CDR1 and CDR2 are SGHNT and YYREEE (reference sequence). CDR3: CASSALQDNTGELFF. For the CDR3, the DNA is TGTGCCAGCAGCGCCTTACAGGACAACACCGGGGAGCTGTTTTTT.

The J gene is TRBJ1-5, the V gene TRBV19; 7 bases are a match to TRBD1. Trimming removed 5 bases from V and 5 bases from J; junction bases left unmatched: 3. The CDR3 consists of 13 residues. Per germline, CDR1 LNHDA and CDR2 SQIVND (reference sequence). The CDR3: CASSFGQDQPQHF. In DNA form, the CDR3 reads TGTGCCAGTAGTTTCGGACAGGATCAGCCCCAGCATTTT.

This clone has more than one count but fewer than ten. Other DNA sequences within the sample encode an identical CDR3. V and J are TRBV2 and TRBJ2-1, with D unresolved. The CDR3 has 16 residues. Per the germline V gene, CDR1 is SNHLY and CDR2 is FYNNEI. V gave up 1 base and J gave up 0 bases, with 10 bases separating them. CDR3 amino acids: CASSEGVDYSYNEQFF. The CDR3 coding sequence is TGTGCCAGCAGTGAAGGGGTGGATTACTCCTACAATGAGCAGTTCTTC.

This clone is medium-sized (0.01 to 0.1%) by share. The chain's CDR3 is CASRGGTGLDEQYF. For the CDR3, the DNA is TGTGCCAGCAGGGGGGGGACAGGGCTGGACGAGCAGTACTTC. J is TRBJ2-7 and V is TRBV5-4, with 9 bases aligning to TRBD1. Germline CDR1 and CDR2: SGHNT and YYREEE (reference sequence). This CDR3 is built from 14 residues. The junction had 8 bases not matched to a gene; V was cut back by 5 bases and J by 5 bases.

V gene TRBV5-1 combines with J gene TRBJ1-1; possibly TRBD1 for D (5 bases). Germline loops: CDR1 SGHRS, CDR2 YFSETQ. The V gene lost 3 bases and the J gene lost 4 bases, with 10 bases spanning the gap. This CDR3 is built from 13 residues. In DNA, the CDR3 is TGCGCCAGCAGCTCTCAGGGACCCACTGAAGCTTTCTTT. Translated: CASSSQGPTEAFF.

Comment on this clone: A junction end diverges from the germline sequence, so it may reflect a read error. Within the sample, other DNA sequences also encode this same CDR3. The chain couples TRBV4-2 to TRBJ1-1, with TRBD1 matching over 7 bases. Germline V gives CDR1 LGHNA, CDR2 YNFKEQ. This CDR3 is 17 amino acids long. DNA for the CDR3: TGTGCCAGCAGTCAAGATTTCGGGACAGCTCACCCAGGGGAAGCTTTCTTT. Translation gives CASSQDFGTAHPGEAFF.

This clone was found a few times. This sequence joins TRBV9 and TRBJ1-1; D uncertain. There are 13 residues in the CDR3. Germline V gene sequence: CDR1 SGDLS, CDR2 YYNGEE. V shed 1 base and J shed 1 base, with 5 bases lying between them. CDR3 region: CASSVSGNTEAFF. CDR3 coding DNA: TGTGCCAGCAGCGTATCGGGGAACACTGAAGCTTTCTTT.

The chain uses TRBV6-1 and TRBJ2-5; D is perhaps TRBD2 (6 bases). The V end lost 2 bases, the J end lost 12 bases, and 28 bases lay between the germline ends. The CDR3 consists of 17 residues. CDR1 and CDR2 from the germline V gene are MNHNS and SASEGT. CDR3 in amino acids: CASSERPRGDPGATEYF. The CDR3 bases are TGTGCCAGCAGTGAACGGCCACGCGGGGACCCTGGGGCCACTGAGTACTTC.

By sample fraction, this clone is large. The rearrangement links TRBV27 to TRBJ1-6; 10 positions agree with TRBD1. J gave up 10 bases and V 6 bases, and 6 bases lay outside the gene matches. Looked up from germline, CDR1 is MNHEY and CDR2 is SMNVEV (reference sequence). The CDR3 length is 14 residues. The CDR3 nucleotides are TGTGCCAGCAGAACAGGACAGGGGGAATCACCCCTCCACTTT. It translates to CASRTGQGESPLHF.

In this sample, this clone turned up a few times. This likely traces to a read error, being one base from a far larger clone. The genes are TRBV15 and TRBJ1-2, with D possibly matching TRBD1 (5 bases). CDR1 is LNHNV and CDR2 is YYDKDF in the germline V gene (reference sequence). This CDR3 comprises 15 residues. The CDR3 DNA reads TGTTCCACCAGCAGAGATCTAGGGCAGGGTAATGACTACACCTTC. Amino acid sequence: CSTSRDLGQGNDYTF.

The chain is built from TRBV5-6 and TRBJ2-7; no reliable D call. The CDR3 totals 14 residues. Germline CDR1 and CDR2: SGHDT and YYEEEE. Trimming removed 0 bases from V and 4 bases from J, with 11 bases in between. CDR3 sequence: CASSLGTVQYEQYF. The DNA for the CDR3 is TGTGCCAGCAGCTTGGGGACGGTTCAGTACGAGCAGTACTTC.

For this clone: Given a far larger clone just one base away, this is likely a sequencing read error. The chain couples TRBV11-2 to TRBJ1-2; tentatively, D is TRBD1 (5 bases). The V and J ends lost 3 bases and 7 bases respectively, with 12 bases between them. The V gene's germline CDR1 is SGHAT and CDR2 FQNNGV. There are 13 residues in the CDR3. CDR3 sequence reads: CASSLGGGSGYTF. The CDR3 region has the DNA TGTGCCAGCAGCTTGGGGGGAGGGTCTGGCTACACCTTC.

This clone was seen more than once but under ten times. This sequence joins TRBV6-5 and TRBJ2-7; TRBD1 matches 7 bases. With 5 bases clipped from V and 7 bases from J, the junction kept 11 bases outside the gene matches. Germline-derived CDR1 and CDR2 are MNHEY and SVGAGI. The CDR3 extends over 14 amino acids. CDR3 residues: CASSTHRGNVEQYF. In DNA, the CDR3 is TGTGCCAGCAGTACACACAGGGGCAACGTAGAGCAGTACTTC.

This clone appeared a few times. The gene calls are TRBV29-1 and TRBJ2-1; possibly TRBD2 for D (7 bases). The CDR3 runs 15 residues. CDR1 and CDR2 from the germline V gene are SQVTM and ANQGSEA. V was cut by 6 bases and J by 2 bases, with 17 bases left in between. CDR3 nucleotide sequence: TGCAGCGTGAAAGCACCGGGGGGCCCCTACAATGAGCAGTTCTTC. Amino acids: CSVKAPGGPYNEQFF.

The chain links TRBV5-5 to TRBJ2-6; D unresolved. The CDR3 length is 18 residues. Germline V lookup: CDR1 SGHKS, CDR2 YYEKEE (reference sequence). Trimming left V 7 bases short and J 5 bases short, with 25 bases between. CDR3 in DNA: TGTGCCAGCTATCGAAGTGTCTCCGCACAAAGTCGGGCCAACGTCCTGACTTTC. Protein: CASYRSVSAQSRANVLTF.

With regard to this clone: This probably arose from a read error, given a far larger clone one base away. The rearrangement joins TRBV19 to TRBJ2-6, with 8 nucleotides matching TRBD1. Looked up from germline, CDR1 is LNHDA and CDR2 is SQIVND (reference sequence). This CDR3 has 17 amino acids. CDR3 DNA: TGTGCCTGTAGTACGTGGGACAGGTCCTCTGGGGCCAACGTCCTGACTTTC. It is translated as CACSTWDRSSGANVLTF. Variable domain in full (rest from reference TRBV19 and TRBJ2-6): DGGITQSPKYLFRKEGQNVTLSCEQNLNHDAMYWYRQDPGQGLRLIYYSQIVNDFQKGDIAEGYSVSREKKESFPLTVTSAQKNPTAFYLCACSTWDRSSGANVLTFGAGSRLTVL.

The chain links TRBV7-9 to TRBJ2-5; D possibly matches TRBD1 or TRBD2 (5 bases each). The CDR3 totals 15 residues. Trimming stripped 5 bases from V and 4 bases from J, with 17 bases between. CDR1 and CDR2 from the germline V gene are SEHNR and FQNEAQ (reference sequence). The DNA for the CDR3 is TGTGCCAGCAGCCCCTCCGGGACCTGGGGAGAGACCCAGTACTTC. Translating gives CASSPSGTWGETQYF.

V gene TRBV15 combines with J gene TRBJ2-2; a possible D gene is TRBD1 (5 bases). CDR1 is LNHNV, CDR2 YYDKDF, per germline (reference sequence). V was cut by 3 bases and J by 3 bases, with 8 bases left in between. CDR3 length: 14 residues. The CDR3, as DNA: TGTGCCACCAGCAGCACAGGCTACACCGGGGAGCTGTTTTTT. The encoded protein is CATSSTGYTGELFF.

By sample fraction, this clone is large. The chain links TRBV7-6 to TRBJ2-1; D gene ambiguous. Trimming took 3 bases from V and 6 from J, leaving 15 bases between them. The V gene's germline CDR1 is SGHVS and CDR2 FNYEAQ. The CDR3 extends over 15 amino acids. CDR3 DNA sequence: TGTGCCAGCAGCTTCGGCCCCCCCCCAACCAATGAGCAGTTCTTC. As protein: CASSFGPPPTNEQFF.

This clone rates as large. This rearrangement joins TRBV2 to TRBJ1-5; D is ambiguous. Germline-derived CDR1 and CDR2 are SNHLY and FYNNEI. With 8 bases removed from V and 3 bases from J, the gap between germline ends came to 11 bases. The CDR3 has 13 residues. The CDR3 region is CASCAGFNQPQHF. The CDR3 nucleotides read TGTGCCAGCTGCGCAGGCTTCAATCAGCCCCAGCATTTT.